One T cell receptor beta chain is described in this entry. This CDR3 comprises 11 residues. Trimming stripped 9 bases from V and 8 bases from J, with 11 bases between. The sample originates from a study of blood T cell repertoires in COVID-19. About the study: Italy, Spain and the United States were the sources of the convalescent and acute COVID-19 samples. Sample material is recorded as cDNA or gDNA derived from T cells, B-cell-depleted T cells, or PBMCs.

The authors' processing: Counts of nucleated cells, estimated from reference gene primer amplification, were obtained. Using immunoSEQ multiplex PCR, the repertoire was profiled, and TCRdb retains in-frame clones only, with some absent. V, J and clone size are those of that table, while D and trimming were read from the DNA. The sample includes about 190,000 clones, around 80% of them seen just once. Source material: peripheral blood. The sequence came from a woman of 80 years or more with active or convalescent COVID-19. This rearrangement joins TRBV12-3 or TRBV12-4 to TRBJ2-1; D is undetermined. The CDR3 loop reads CASEYLDEQFF. CDR3 bases: TGTGCCAGTGAATATCTAGATGAGCAGTTCTTC.